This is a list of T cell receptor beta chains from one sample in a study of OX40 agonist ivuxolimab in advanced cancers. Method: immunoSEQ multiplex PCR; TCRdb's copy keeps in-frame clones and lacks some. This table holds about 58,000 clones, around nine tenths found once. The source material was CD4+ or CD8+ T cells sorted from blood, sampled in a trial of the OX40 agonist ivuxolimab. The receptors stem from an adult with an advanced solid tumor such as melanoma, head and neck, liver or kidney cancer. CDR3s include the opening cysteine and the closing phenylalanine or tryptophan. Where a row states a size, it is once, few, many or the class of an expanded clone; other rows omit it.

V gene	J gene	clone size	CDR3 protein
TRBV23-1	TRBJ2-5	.	CASSQIGTGILGVSETQYF
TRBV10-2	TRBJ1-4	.	CASSLGLANEKLFF
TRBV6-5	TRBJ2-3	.	CASSYRASGSTDTQYF
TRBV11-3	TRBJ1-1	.	CASSAQGDTEAFF
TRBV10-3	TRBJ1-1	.	CAISEGQVNTEAFF
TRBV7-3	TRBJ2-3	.	CASSLIASGDTQYF
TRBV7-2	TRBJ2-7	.	CASSLGSGSIYEQYF
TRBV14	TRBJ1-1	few	CASSPLKTRNTEAFF
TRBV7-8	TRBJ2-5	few	CASSFLETQYF
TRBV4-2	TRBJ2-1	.	CASSQVVAGRYNEQFF
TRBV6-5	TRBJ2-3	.	CASSYRASGTDTQYF
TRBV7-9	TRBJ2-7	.	CASSSQGTGIGEQYF
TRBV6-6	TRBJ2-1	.	CASSREGYNEQFF
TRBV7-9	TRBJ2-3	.	CASSSSVTTDTQYF
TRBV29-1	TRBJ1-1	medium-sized	CSVFGVNTEAFF
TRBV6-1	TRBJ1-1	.	CASSIQYTEAFF
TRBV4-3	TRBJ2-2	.	CASSQEPTNTGELFF
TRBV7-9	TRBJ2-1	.	CASSNLMASDSSYNEQFF
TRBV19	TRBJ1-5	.	CASSIAGNDQPQHF
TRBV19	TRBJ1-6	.	CASSPGTSYNSPLHF
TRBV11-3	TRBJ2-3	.	CASSLVASTDTQYF
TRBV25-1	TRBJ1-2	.	CASSERGDYGYTF
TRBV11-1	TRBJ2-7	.	CASSFSGTYYEQYF
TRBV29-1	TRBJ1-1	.	CSVALTVEVNTEAFF
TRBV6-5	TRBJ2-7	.	CASSKGGYEQYF
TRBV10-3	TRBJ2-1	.	CAISLTGGPNNEQFF
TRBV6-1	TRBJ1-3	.	CASSEGGGAYGNTIYF
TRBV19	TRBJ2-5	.	CASSMITGGRETQYF
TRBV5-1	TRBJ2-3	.	CASSSSISTDTQYF
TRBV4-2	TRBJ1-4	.	CASSQKGATNEKLFF
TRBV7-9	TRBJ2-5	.	CASSPGTGWETQYF
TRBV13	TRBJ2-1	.	CASSLREGWPYNEQFF
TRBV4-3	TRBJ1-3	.	CASSQDAQGASGNTIYF
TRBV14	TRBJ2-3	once	CASSQDGDTQYF
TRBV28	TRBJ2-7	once	CASSLTPQGQYF
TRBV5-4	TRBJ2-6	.	CASSLEHRGREANVLTF
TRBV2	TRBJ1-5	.	CASTQDSNQPQHF
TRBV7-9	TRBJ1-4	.	CASSLDRQGGSNEKLFF
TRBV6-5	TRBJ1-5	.	CASRESGTVLKPQHF
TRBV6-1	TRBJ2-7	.	CASSAQGLMTYEQYF
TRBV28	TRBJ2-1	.	CASRLAGPSYNEQFF
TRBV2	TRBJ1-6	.	CASSTGQPYNSPLHF
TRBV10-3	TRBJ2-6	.	CAISRRTSGANVLTF
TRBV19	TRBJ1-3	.	CASSHAGSGNTIYF
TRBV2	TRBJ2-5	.	CASRQGGATQYF
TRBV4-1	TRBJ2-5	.	CASSQDRQVWSGGETQYF
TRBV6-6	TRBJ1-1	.	CASSSPNTEAFF
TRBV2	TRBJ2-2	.	CASRQSSQTGELFF
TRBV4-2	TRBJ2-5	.	CASSQDPLGDGSGRARETQYF
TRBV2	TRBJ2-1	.	CASSEEAGGYNEQFF
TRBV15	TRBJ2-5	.	CATSSRFGQMGETQYF
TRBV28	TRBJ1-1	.	CASPPGPDRGRYTEAFF
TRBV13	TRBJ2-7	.	CASSRRADPYEQYF
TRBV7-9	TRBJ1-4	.	CASSSAQGGGEKLFF
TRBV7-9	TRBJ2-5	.	CASSLAEVTQYF
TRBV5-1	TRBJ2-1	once	CASSGGAPSNEQFF
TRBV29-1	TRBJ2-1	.	CSVEGQGRASSYNEQFF